These 10 T cell receptor beta chains came from one sample sequenced in a study of blood T cell repertoires in COVID-19. Assay used: immunoSEQ multiplex PCR; TCRdb lists only in-frame clones, some missing. Of approximately 200,000 clones in the sample, about 85% were seen once. Sequenced material: peripheral blood. These receptors all come from a man aged 40-49 years with acute or convalescent COVID-19.

This chain joins TRBV28 and TRBJ1-6; D possibly corresponds to TRBD1 (6 bases). Per the germline V gene, CDR1 is MDHEN and CDR2 is SYDVKM. Trimming removed 7 bases from V and 9 bases from J, with 13 bases in between. The CDR3 covers 13 residues. CDR3 sequence reads: CASIGGRASPLHF. As DNA, the CDR3 is TGTGCCAGCATCGGGGGGCGCGCTTCACCCCTCCACTTT.

This clone has only one observation. J is TRBJ2-6 and V is TRBV15; D gene ambiguous. Trimming left V 1 base short and J 0 bases short, with 4 bases between. Germline CDR1 LNHNV, CDR2 YYDKDF (reference sequence). The CDR3 totals 15 residues. The CDR3 is CATSRAGSGANVLTF. The CDR3, as DNA: TGTGCCACCAGCAGAGCAGGCTCTGGGGCCAACGTCCTGACTTTC.

The chain couples TRBV5-4 to TRBJ1-2, with 7 bases that match TRBD1. The CDR3 loop spans 14 amino acids. J gave up 4 bases and V 4 bases, and 7 bases lay outside the gene matches. Germline values: CDR1 SGHNT, CDR2 YYREEE (reference sequence). In DNA, the CDR3 is TGTGCCAGCAGCCGGGACAGCATTGCCTATGGCTACACCTTC. Translating it yields CASSRDSIAYGYTF.

V is TRBV5-1 and J is TRBJ1-1; weak D call: TRBD1 (6 bases). The germline CDR1 and CDR2 sequences are SGHRS and YFSETQ. The CDR3 runs 13 residues. V was cut by 7 bases and J by 5 bases, with 15 bases left in between. The CDR3 sequence is CASRGQGETEAFF. CDR3 bases: TGCGCCAGCCGGGGACAAGGGGAGACTGAAGCTTTCTTT.

The chain uses TRBV5-4 and TRBJ1-6; TRBD1 is a possible D gene (5 bases). The CDR3 loop spans 14 amino acids. In germline, CDR1 is SGHNT, CDR2 YYREEE (reference sequence). V was trimmed by 1 base and J by 7 bases, leaving 9 bases between them. The chain's CDR3 is CASSLRQINSPLHF. The CDR3 bases are TGTGCCAGCAGCTTGAGACAGATCAATTCACCCCTCCACTTT.

The rearrangement uses TRBV2 and TRBJ1-6; 7 bases line up with TRBD1. Germline values: CDR1 SNHLY, CDR2 FYNNEI. V gave up 2 bases and J gave up 8 bases; unmatched junction bases: 6. The CDR3 is made up of 15 amino acids. The CDR3 nucleotides are TGTGCCAGCAGTGAACAGAGAGGGGGCGATTCACCCCTCCACTTT. This translates into CASSEQRGGDSPLHF.

The chain links TRBV9 to TRBJ1-2, with a weak D call TRBD1 (6 bases). V lost 3 bases and J lost 4, with 19 bases in between. The length of the CDR3 is 16 residues. Per the germline V gene, CDR1 is SGDLS and CDR2 is YYNGEE. The CDR3: CASSAPSGGRLYGYTF. CDR3 bases: TGTGCCAGCAGCGCCCCTTCGGGGGGCCGCCTCTATGGCTACACCTTC.

The chain recombines TRBV10-3 with TRBJ2-3, with 8 bases matching TRBD2. After removal of 6 bases from V and 2 bases from J, the junction contained 7 bases not matched to a gene. CDR1 is ENHRY, CDR2 SYGVKD, per germline. This CDR3 has 15 residues. The CDR3 bases are TGTGCCATCAGCACGGGAGGGGACGTCACAGATACGCAGTATTTT. Translated: CAISTGGDVTDTQYF.

The chain is built from TRBV5-1 and TRBJ2-3, with TRBD2 matching 8 bases. After removal of 0 bases from V and 3 bases from J, the junction contained 12 bases not matched to a gene. Germline CDR1 reads SGHRS; CDR2 reads YFSETQ. The length of the CDR3 is 18 residues. CDR3 residues: CASSLVPSGQAGTDTQYF. CDR3 bases: TGCGCCAGCAGCTTGGTACCTAGCGGGCAAGCCGGGACAGATACGCAGTATTTT.

CDR3 residues: CASSQDTSGGLTYEQYF. CDR3 in DNA: TGTGCCAGCAGCCAAGACACTAGCGGGGGCCTGACCTACGAGCAGTACTTC. The chain links TRBV3-1 (or the pseudogene TRBV3-2) to TRBJ2-7, with 11 bases lining up with TRBD2. J gave up 2 bases and V 0 bases, and 6 bases lay outside the gene matches. The CDR3 has 17 residues. Germline lookup yields CDR1 LGHDT and CDR2 YNNKEL (reference sequence).